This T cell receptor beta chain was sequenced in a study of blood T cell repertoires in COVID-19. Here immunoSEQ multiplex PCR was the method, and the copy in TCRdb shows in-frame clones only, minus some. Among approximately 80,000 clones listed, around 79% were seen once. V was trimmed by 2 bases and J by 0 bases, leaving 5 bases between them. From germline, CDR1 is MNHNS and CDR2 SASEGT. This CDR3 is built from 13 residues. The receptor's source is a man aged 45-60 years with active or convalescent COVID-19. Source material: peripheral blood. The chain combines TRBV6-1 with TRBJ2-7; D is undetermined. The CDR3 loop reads CASSENFSYEQYF. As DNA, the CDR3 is TGTGCCAGCAGTGAAAACTTCTCCTACGAGCAGTACTTC.